Listed below are T cell receptor beta chains from one sample, sequenced in a study of metastatic and nonmetastatic thyroid tumors. TCRdb re-called the PCR reads via MiXCR. Among 20,000 to 25,000 clones listed, about 30% were seen once. Sequencing was done on a sample of tumor tissue. The source is a female donor with papillary thyroid cancer or a benign thyroid nodule (not recorded which). Some clones in this sample may be carry-over from other donors' samples. Each CDR3 is given with its conserved first and last residue. Fields, in order: clone size, J gene, V gene, D gene, CDR3 DNA, CDR3 protein. The D gene is left open where the match is weak. Not every row has a clone size; where given, it reads once, few, many or a size class.

medium-sized | TRBJ1-2 | TRBV6-1 | NA | TGTGCCAGCAGTCAACGAGGGAACCTCTATGGCTACACCTTC | CASSQRGNLYGYTF
many | TRBJ2-1 | TRBV5-1 | TRBD1 | TGCGCCAGCAGCCTACAAACAGGGGTTGATTACAATGAGCAGTTCTTC | CASSLQTGVDYNEQFF
many | TRBJ2-2 | TRBV10-2 | TRBD1 | TGCGCCAGCAGTGAGGGGACAGGGACCGGGGAGCTGTTTTTT | CASSEGTGTGELFF
NA | TRBJ2-7 | TRBV30 | NA | TGTGCCTGGAGTGAGGCCGGGAGAGGTGACGAGCAGTACTTC | CAWSEAGRGDEQYF
NA | TRBJ2-2 | TRBV19 | NA | TGTGCCAGTAGCCGACCAGCGGTGGATAACACCGGGGAGCTGTTTTTT | CASSRPAVDNTGELFF
NA | TRBJ1-4 | TRBV30 | NA | TGTGCCTGGCGGCCGGGCCCGGGTAATGAAAAACTGTTTTTT | CAWRPGPGNEKLFF
many | TRBJ1-1 | TRBV27 | NA | TGTGCCAGCAGTTTAGGCAGATACACTGAAGCTTTCTTT | CASSLGRYTEAFF
few | TRBJ2-7 | TRBV10-1 | NA | TGCGCCAGCAGCGCCGGGACTGCATCCTACGAGCAGTACTTC | CASSAGTASYEQYF
NA | TRBJ2-2 | TRBV2 | NA | TGTGCCAGCACGGGCGGAGTTTTCTTGGCCGGGGAGCCGTTTTTT | CASTGGVFLAGEPFF
NA | TRBJ2-7 | TRBV20-1 | TRBD2 | TGCAGTGCTTTTGGGACTAGCGGGAGCTACGAGCAGTACTTC | CSAFGTSGSYEQYF
many | TRBJ2-1 | TRBV20-1 | NA | TGCAGTGCAGAACCTAAAAATGAGCAGTTCTTC | CSAEPKNEQFF
many | TRBJ2-5 | TRBV7-2 | NA | TGTGCCAGCAGCCGAGGGGTTGAAGAGACCCAGTACTTC | CASSRGVEETQYF
NA | TRBJ2-7 | TRBV4-2 | TRBD2 | TGTGCCAGCAGCCAAGATCGCGGGAGCTCCTACGAGCAGTACTTC | CASSQDRGSSYEQYF
NA | TRBJ2-7 | TRBV19 | NA | TGTGCCAGTAGTCCTGGGGGTGGTGAGTCCGCCTACGAGAAGTACTTC | CASSPGGGESAYEKYF
medium-sized | TRBJ1-6 | TRBV19 | TRBD1 | TGTGCCAGTAGTGCTACAGGGGGGAATTCACCCCTCCACTTT | CASSATGGNSPLHF
few | TRBJ2-2 | TRBV5-5 | TRBD1 | TGTGCCAGCAGCCCCAGGGGGCCAGGTCACACCGGGGAGCTGTTTTTT | CASSPRGPGHTGELFF
NA | TRBJ2-3 | TRBV5-1 | NA | TGCGCCAGCAGCTTGGACTTAATCACAGATACGCAGTATTTT | CASSLDLITDTQYF
few | TRBJ2-5 | TRBV11-2 | NA | TGTGCCAGCAGCCAATACGGAGGACCCCAAGAGACCCAGTACTTC | CASSQYGGPQETQYF
many | TRBJ2-1 | TRBV6-5 | TRBD2 | TGTGCCAGCAGTCCCCTCGGGCGGGGACTAGCGGACTACAATGAGCAGTTCTTC | CASSPLGRGLADYNEQFF
NA | TRBJ2-7 | TRBV11-3 | NA | TGTGCCAGCAGCTTAACAGATACCTACGAGCAGTACTTC | CASSLTDTYEQYF
NA | TRBJ2-2 | TRBV6-4 | TRBD1 | TGTGCCAGCAGTGACGACCGGACAGGGGGCACCGGGGAGCTGTTTTTT | CASSDDRTGGTGELFF
NA | TRBJ2-1 | TRBV4-1 | TRBD2 | TGCGCCAGCAGCCACCCCGGGACTAGCTCCTACAATGAGCAGTTCTTC | CASSHPGTSSYNEQFF
few | TRBJ1-2 | TRBV28 | TRBD1 | TGTGCCAGCAGTGCAGTCCGGGACAGTGCCTTCGGTGGAGGCTACACCTTC | CASSAVRDSAFGGGYTF
many | TRBJ2-3 | TRBV12-3/TRBV12-4 | NA | TGTGCCAGCAGCACAAACAGGGCGGATACGCAGTATTTT | CASSTNRADTQYF
few | TRBJ2-7 | TRBV27 | NA | TGTGCCAGCAGCAAGACGAGGGTATCGACTAACGAGCAGTACTTC | CASSKTRVSTNEQYF
NA | TRBJ1-4 | TRBV28 | NA | TGTGCCAGCAGTTTGTCGAACATGATTGAAAAACTGTTTTTT | CASSLSNMIEKLFF
NA | TRBJ2-3 | TRBV11-2 | TRBD2 | TGTGCCAGCAGCTTAGTCGTTAGCGGGTTCTCAGAAACAGATACGCAGTATTTT | CASSLVVSGFSETDTQYF